These 23 T cell receptor beta chains were all obtained from the same sample, sequenced in a study of blood T cell repertoires in COVID-19. This table comes from immunoSEQ multiplex PCR, and its TCRdb copy is limited to in-frame clones, with some not included. The sample holds roughly 80,000 clones; 65% to 85% are singletons and the top ten take 3.5%. Input material: peripheral blood. The receptors originated from a man between 45 and 60 years old with acute or convalescent COVID-19.

The V call is TRBV5-1, the J call TRBJ2-7, with 8 bases fitting TRBD1. This CDR3 contains 16 residues. Germline V gene sequence: CDR1 SGHRS, CDR2 YFSETQ. The V gene end was trimmed by 1 base and the J gene end by 2 bases; junction bases not matched to a gene: 8. The CDR3 sequence is CASSLSPGQATYEQYF. CDR3 sequence (DNA): TGCGCCAGCAGCTTGTCACCGGGACAGGCAACCTACGAGCAGTACTTC.

The rearrangement joins TRBV5-4 to TRBJ2-1; 10 bases are a match to TRBD1. V was pared by 1 base and J by 7 bases, with 14 bases of the junction left unmatched. The CDR3 length is 18 residues. Germline V gives CDR1 SGHNT, CDR2 YYREEE (reference sequence). The DNA for the CDR3 is TGTGCCAGCAGCTTGAGTCCGTCGGGACAGGGGAGGCAGAATGAGCAGTTCTTC. Translating it yields CASSLSPSGQGRQNEQFF.

CDR3 sequence: CASSLVWGGVDEQFF. For the CDR3, the DNA is TGTGCCAGCAGCTTAGTTTGGGGAGGGGTGGATGAGCAGTTCTTC. This chain joins TRBV11-2 and TRBJ2-1; the match to TRBD2 covers 7 bases. The CDR3 spans 15 residues. The germline V gene encodes CDR1 SGHAT and CDR2 FQNNGV. Trimming cost V 1 base and J 8 bases; bases outside gene matches: 8.

The chain is built from TRBV5-3 and TRBJ2-7; no firm D call. TRBV5-3 is an open reading frame whose function is uncertain. This CDR3 spans 15 amino acids. V lost 7 bases and J lost 3, with 20 bases in between. The CDR3 loop is CARSLVLGGDYEQYF. CDR3 in DNA: TGTGCCAGATCGTTGGTTCTAGGTGGAGACTACGAGCAGTACTTC.

The V gene is TRBV11-3, the J gene TRBJ2-7, with 7 bases identical to TRBD2. Germline V gives CDR1 SGHNT, CDR2 YENEEA. The CDR3 sequence is 16 residues long. With V trimmed by 4 bases and J by 0 bases, 9 bases remained unmatched. CDR3 bases: TGTGCCAGCAGCTCACGACTAGCCGAAGGCTCCTACGAGCAGTACTTC. Protein: CASSSRLAEGSYEQYF.

The chain joins TRBV11-1 to TRBJ2-1; possibly TRBD2 for D (6 bases). V lost 5 bases and J lost 7, with 12 bases in between. Germline CDR1 reads SGHAT; CDR2 reads FQDESV (reference sequence). The CDR3 totals 13 residues. The CDR3 sequence is CASSTGGPNEQFF. In DNA form, the CDR3 reads TGTGCCAGCAGCACCGGGGGTCCAAATGAGCAGTTCTTC.

V gene TRBV7-9 combines with J gene TRBJ2-7; 8 bases are a match to TRBD2. The ends lost 5 bases at V and 6 bases at J; junction bases unmatched: 12. Germline loops: CDR1 SEHNR, CDR2 FQNEAQ (reference sequence). This CDR3 is built from 15 residues. Here the CDR3 DNA reads TGTGCCAGCAGCCCCGGGGGGGCTAGCGGGTTCGAGCAGTACTTC. Translation: CASSPGGASGFEQYF.

This clone was counted only a few times. This rearrangement joins TRBV18 to TRBJ2-5; D not certain. Germline V gene data show CDR1 as KGHSH and CDR2 as LQKENI. CDR3 length: 12 amino acids. Trimming removed 3 bases from V and 5 bases from J, with 7 bases in between. The CDR3 sequence is CASSPVGETQYF. The CDR3 DNA follows: TGTGCCAGCTCACCGGTCGGGGAGACCCAGTACTTC.

The chain couples TRBV5-1 to TRBJ1-1, with D possibly matching TRBD1 (6 bases). The CDR3 runs 13 residues. The V end lost 4 bases, the J end lost 1 base, and 8 bases lay between the germline ends. Germline-derived CDR1 and CDR2 are SGHRS and YFSETQ. Here the CDR3 DNA reads TGCGCCAGCAGCGAGGACAGGAACACTGAAGCTTTCTTT. This encodes CASSEDRNTEAFF.

The V and J genes are TRBV27 and TRBJ2-1; TRBD1 matches at 10 bases. The CDR3 loop spans 13 amino acids. Germline V gene sequence: CDR1 MNHEY, CDR2 SMNVEV (reference sequence). With 9 bases clipped from V and 14 bases from J, the junction kept 13 bases outside the gene matches. CDR3 sequence (DNA): TGTGCCAGTTCGGACAGGGGGTCCCTTGCGGAGTTCTTC. It encodes CASSDRGSLAEFF.

The chain recombines TRBV20-1 with TRBJ1-5; 10 nucleotides agree with TRBD1. V was clipped by 3 bases and J by 0 bases; unmatched bases: 5. CDR3 length: 16 residues. Germline V CDR1 and CDR2: DFQATT, SNEGSKA (reference sequence). CDR3 nucleotide sequence: TGCAGTGCTAGTGGGGACAGGGGAAATAGCAATCAGCCCCAGCATTTT. Translation gives CSASGDRGNSNQPQHF.

V is TRBV6-5 and J is TRBJ2-1; TRBD2 might be the D (5 bases). V gave up 4 bases and J gave up 1 base, with 11 bases separating them. There are 15 residues in the CDR3. The germline gives CDR1 MNHEY, CDR2 SVGAGI. The CDR3 here is CASSLVRGSYNEQFF. For the CDR3, the DNA is TGTGCCAGCAGTTTGGTACGGGGTTCCTACAATGAGCAGTTCTTC.

The chain uses TRBV28 and TRBJ1-1, with D maybe TRBD1 (6 bases). The germline CDR1 and CDR2 sequences are MDHEN and SYDVKM. Trimming removed 2 bases at V and 6 bases at J, with 16 bases between. This CDR3 is 15 amino acids long. CDR3 loop: CASSLGSWGRSEAFF. The CDR3 region has the DNA TGTGCCAGCAGTTTAGGGAGCTGGGGGCGGTCTGAAGCTTTCTTT.

This rearrangement joins TRBV19 to TRBJ2-7; 7 bases match TRBD1. This CDR3 is 14 amino acids long. Losses at the gene ends were 8 bases for V and 7 bases for J; bases not matched to a gene: 14. Per the germline V gene, CDR1 is LNHDA and CDR2 is SQIVND (reference sequence). The CDR3 loop is CASSIGTARSEQYF. In nucleotides, the CDR3 is TGTGCCAGTTCGATAGGGACAGCGAGGAGTGAGCAGTACTTC.

A few counts support this clone. This chain links TRBV30 with TRBJ2-1; 11 nucleotides agree with TRBD2. The length of the CDR3 is 15 residues. The V and J ends lost 5 bases and 4 bases, in that order; junction bases with no gene match: 7. The germline V gene encodes CDR1 GTSNPN and CDR2 SVGIG (reference sequence). Here the CDR3 DNA reads TGTGCCTGGGGGGGGACTAGCGGACCATACAATGAGCAGTTCTTC. It is translated as CAWGGTSGPYNEQFF. Full variable domain (rest looked up from reference TRBV30 and TRBJ2-1): SQTIHQWPATLVQPVGSPLSLECTVEGTSNPNLYWYRQAAGRGLQLLFYSVGIGQISSEVPQNLSASRPQDRQFILSSKKLLLSDSGFYLCAWGGTSGPYNEQFFGPGTRLTVL.

There are a few counts of this clone. The chain recombines TRBV19 with TRBJ1-6, with 8 bases that match TRBD1. From germline, CDR1 is LNHDA and CDR2 SQIVND (reference sequence). Germline trimming cut 5 bases from V and 7 bases from J; bases unmatched to any gene: 4. The CDR3 is made up of 14 amino acids. DNA of the CDR3: TGTGCCAGTAGTTCACAGGGGGGCAATTCACCCCTCCACTTT. It translates to CASSSQGGNSPLHF.

The chain links TRBV9 to TRBJ2-1, with 10 bases that match TRBD2. The J segment lost 4 bases and the V segment lost 4 bases, leaving 5 bases of the junction unmatched. Germline V gene lookup returns CDR1 SGDLS and CDR2 YYNGEE. The CDR3 covers 15 residues. CDR3 nucleotides: TGTGCCAGCAGCCTCAGCGGGGGGGCGTACAATGAGCAGTTCTTC. It encodes CASSLSGGAYNEQFF.

The rearrangement joins TRBV11-3 to TRBJ2-7, with a weak D call TRBD1 (6 bases). Germline V CDR1 and CDR2: SGHNT, YENEEA. This CDR3 has 15 amino acids. With 4 bases removed from V and 4 bases from J, the gap between germline ends came to 17 bases. CDR3 in amino acids: CASSSQGLAVYEQYF. The CDR3 nucleotides are TGTGCCAGCAGCTCACAGGGTCTGGCGGTTTACGAGCAGTACTTC.

The rearrangement uses TRBV7-9 and TRBJ2-7; D unresolved. In germline, CDR1 is SEHNR, CDR2 FQNEAQ (reference sequence). The CDR3 spans 13 residues. V was trimmed by 3 bases and J by 4 bases, leaving 10 bases between them. The CDR3 is CASSLSELYEQYF. DNA of the CDR3: TGTGCCAGCAGCTTGTCGGAGCTATACGAGCAGTACTTC. Looking up the rest from reference TRBV7-9 and TRBJ2-7 gives the full variable domain: DTGVSQNPRHKITKRGQNVTFRCDPISEHNRLYWYRQTLGQGPEFLTYFQNEAQLEKSRLLSDRFSAERPKGSFSTLEIQRTEQGDSAMYLCASSLSELYEQYFGPGTRLTVT.

The rearrangement joins TRBV7-9 to TRBJ1-4, with 8 bases identical to TRBD1. The trim removed 1 base at V and 7 bases at J, leaving 5 bases unmatched. The CDR3 has 15 amino acids. Germline CDR1 reads SEHNR; CDR2 reads FQNEAQ (reference sequence). The DNA of the CDR3 is TGTGCCAGCAGCTTAGATGGGACAGGAAGTGAAAAACTGTTTTTT. Amino acids: CASSLDGTGSEKLFF.

The chain joins TRBV5-5 to TRBJ2-7; 7 nucleotides align to TRBD1. The CDR3 covers 14 residues. CDR1 and CDR2 from the germline V gene are SGHKS and YYEKEE (reference sequence). With V trimmed by 4 bases and J by 4 bases, 8 bases remained unmatched. This CDR3 reads CASSRSGTVYEQYF. CDR3 bases: TGTGCCAGCAGCAGATCCGGGACAGTGTACGAGCAGTACTTC.

This chain connects TRBV5-4 to TRBJ2-7, with D possibly TRBD2 on 6 matching bases. The CDR3 length is 15 residues. Trimming took 2 bases from V and 2 from J, leaving 14 bases between them. Germline assignment: CDR1 SGHNT and CDR2 YYREEE (reference sequence). CDR3 protein: CASSLSGVNPYEQYF. The CDR3, as DNA: TGTGCCAGCAGCTTATCGGGAGTTAACCCCTACGAGCAGTACTTC.

This chain links TRBV11-3 with TRBJ2-2; D unclear. Germline V gene sequence: CDR1 SGHNT, CDR2 YENEEA. V lost 1 base and J 3 bases, leaving 6 bases between the germline ends. This CDR3 has 14 amino acids. The CDR3 DNA sequence: TGTGCCAGCAGCTTAGTTTCTTACACCGGGGAGCTGTTTTTT. It is translated as CASSLVSYTGELFF. Complete variable domain (other parts from reference TRBV11-3 and TRBJ2-2): EAGVVQSPRYKIIEKKQPVAFWCNPISGHNTLYWYLQNLGQGPELLIRYENEEAVDDSQLPKDRFSAERLKGVDSTLKIQPAELGDSAVYLCASSLVSYTGELFFGEGSRLTVL.